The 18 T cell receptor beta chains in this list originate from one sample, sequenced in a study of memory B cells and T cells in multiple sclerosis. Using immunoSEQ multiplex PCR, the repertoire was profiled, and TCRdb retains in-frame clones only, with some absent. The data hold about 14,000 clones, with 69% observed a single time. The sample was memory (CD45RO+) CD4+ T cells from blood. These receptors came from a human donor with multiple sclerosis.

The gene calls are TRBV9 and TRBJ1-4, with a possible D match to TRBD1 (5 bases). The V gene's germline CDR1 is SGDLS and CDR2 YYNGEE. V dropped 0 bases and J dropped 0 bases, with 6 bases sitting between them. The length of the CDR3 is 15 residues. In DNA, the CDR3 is TGTGCCAGCAGCGTAGGGACATCAACTAATGAAAAACTGTTTTTT. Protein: CASSVGTSTNEKLFF.

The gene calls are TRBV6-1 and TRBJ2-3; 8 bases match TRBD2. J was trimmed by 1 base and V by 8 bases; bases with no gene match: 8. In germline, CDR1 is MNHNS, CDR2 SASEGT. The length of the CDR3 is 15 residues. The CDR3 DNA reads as TGTGCCAGCCACGGGGGGGGAGGGGGCACAGATACGCAGTATTTT. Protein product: CASHGGGGGTDTQYF.

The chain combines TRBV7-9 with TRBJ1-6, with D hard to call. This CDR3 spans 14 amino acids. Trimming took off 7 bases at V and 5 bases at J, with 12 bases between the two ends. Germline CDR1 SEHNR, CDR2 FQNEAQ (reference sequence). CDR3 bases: TGTGCCAGCAAGGATAACAGAAATAATTCACCCCTCCACTTT. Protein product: CASKDNRNNSPLHF. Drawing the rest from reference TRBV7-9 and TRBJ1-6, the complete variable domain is DTGVSQNPRHKITKRGQNVTFRCDPISEHNRLYWYRQTLGQGPEFLTYFQNEAQLEKSRLLSDRFSAERPKGSFSTLEIQRTEQGDSAMYLCASKDNRNNSPLHFGNGTRLTVT.

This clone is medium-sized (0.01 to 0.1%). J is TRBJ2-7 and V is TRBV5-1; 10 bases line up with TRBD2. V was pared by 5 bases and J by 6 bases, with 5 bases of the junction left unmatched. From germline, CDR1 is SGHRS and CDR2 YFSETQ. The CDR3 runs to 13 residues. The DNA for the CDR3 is TGCGCCAGCAGTTACTCTAGCGGGAGCGAGCAGTACTTC. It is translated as CASSYSSGSEQYF.

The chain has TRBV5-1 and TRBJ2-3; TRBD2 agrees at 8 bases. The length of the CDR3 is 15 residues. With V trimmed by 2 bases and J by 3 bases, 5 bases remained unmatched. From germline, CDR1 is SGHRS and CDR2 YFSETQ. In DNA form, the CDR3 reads TGCGCCAGCAGCTTAGCGGGAGAAATGACAGATACGCAGTATTTT. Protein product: CASSLAGEMTDTQYF.

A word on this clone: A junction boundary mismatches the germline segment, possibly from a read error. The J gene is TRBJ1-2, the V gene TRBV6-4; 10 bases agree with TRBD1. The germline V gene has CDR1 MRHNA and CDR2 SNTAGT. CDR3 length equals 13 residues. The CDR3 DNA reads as TGTGCCAGCAGTGACCCTGGGACAGGGGCCCGTTACTTC. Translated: CASSDPGTGARYF.

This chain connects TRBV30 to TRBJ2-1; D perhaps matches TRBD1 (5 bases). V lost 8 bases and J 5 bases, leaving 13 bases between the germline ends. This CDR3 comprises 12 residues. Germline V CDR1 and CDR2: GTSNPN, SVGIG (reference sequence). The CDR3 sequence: CALDSPHNEQFF. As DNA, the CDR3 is TGTGCCCTCGACAGTCCCCACAATGAGCAGTTCTTC.

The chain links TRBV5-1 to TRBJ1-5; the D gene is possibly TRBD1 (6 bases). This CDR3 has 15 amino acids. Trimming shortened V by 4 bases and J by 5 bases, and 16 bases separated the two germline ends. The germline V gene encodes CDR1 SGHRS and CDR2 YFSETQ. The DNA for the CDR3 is TGCGCCAGCAGCCCGACAGGACTCGGTTATCAGCCCCAGCATTTT. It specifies CASSPTGLGYQPQHF.

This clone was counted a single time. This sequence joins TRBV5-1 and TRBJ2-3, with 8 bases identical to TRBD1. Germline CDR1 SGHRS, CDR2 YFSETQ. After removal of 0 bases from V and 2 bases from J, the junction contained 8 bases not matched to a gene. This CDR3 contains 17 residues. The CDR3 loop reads CASSLGRTGLTTDTQYF. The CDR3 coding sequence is TGCGCCAGCAGCTTGGGACGGACAGGGCTTACCACAGATACGCAGTATTTT.

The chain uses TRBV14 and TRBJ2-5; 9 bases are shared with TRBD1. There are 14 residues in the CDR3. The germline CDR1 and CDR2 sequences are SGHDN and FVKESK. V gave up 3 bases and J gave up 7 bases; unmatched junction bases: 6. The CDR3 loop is CASSQTGGQTTQYF. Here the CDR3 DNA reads TGTGCCAGCAGCCAGACAGGGGGGCAGACGACCCAGTACTTC.

CDR3 DNA: TGTGCCAGTAGTATTTCGGGCGGGACAGTCACCTACGAGCAGTACTTC. Its translation: CASSISGGTVTYEQYF. The chain combines TRBV19 with TRBJ2-7, with TRBD1 as a possible D gene (7 bases). Germline values: CDR1 LNHDA, CDR2 SQIVND (reference sequence). Trimming cost V 3 bases and J 2 bases, with 17 bases left between them. CDR3 size: 16 residues.

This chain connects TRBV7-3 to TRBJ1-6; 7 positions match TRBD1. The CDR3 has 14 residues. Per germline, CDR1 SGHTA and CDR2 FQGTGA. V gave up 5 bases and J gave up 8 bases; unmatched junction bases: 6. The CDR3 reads CASSLRQGYSPLHF. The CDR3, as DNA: TGTGCCAGCAGCCTTAGACAGGGTTATTCACCCCTCCACTTT.

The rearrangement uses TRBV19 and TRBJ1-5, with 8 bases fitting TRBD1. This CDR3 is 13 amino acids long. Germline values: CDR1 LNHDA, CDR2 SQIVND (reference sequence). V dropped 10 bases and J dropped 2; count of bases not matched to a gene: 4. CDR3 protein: CATSGGGNQPQHF. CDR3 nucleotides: TGTGCCACCTCAGGGGGCGGCAATCAGCCCCAGCATTTT.

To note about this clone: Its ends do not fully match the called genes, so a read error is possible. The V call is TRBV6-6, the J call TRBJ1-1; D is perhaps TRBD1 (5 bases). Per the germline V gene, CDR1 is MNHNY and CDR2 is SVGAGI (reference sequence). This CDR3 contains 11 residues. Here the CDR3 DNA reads TGTGCCTGCGCAGGGCCCACTGAAGATTTCTTT. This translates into CACAGPTEDFF.

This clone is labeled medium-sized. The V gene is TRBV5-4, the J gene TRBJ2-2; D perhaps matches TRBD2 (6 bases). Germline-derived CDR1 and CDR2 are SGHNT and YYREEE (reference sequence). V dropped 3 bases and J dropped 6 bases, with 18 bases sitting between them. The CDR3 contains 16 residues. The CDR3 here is CASSWTRLDRAGELFF. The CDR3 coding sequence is TGTGCCAGCAGCTGGACAAGACTAGATAGAGCCGGGGAGCTGTTTTTT.

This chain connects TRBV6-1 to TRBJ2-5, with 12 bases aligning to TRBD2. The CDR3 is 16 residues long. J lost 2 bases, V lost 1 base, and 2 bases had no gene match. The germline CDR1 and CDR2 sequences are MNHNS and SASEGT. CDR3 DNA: TGTGCCAGCAGTGAAGTTACTAGCGGGGGGCAAGAGACCCAGTACTTC. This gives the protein CASSEVTSGGQETQYF.

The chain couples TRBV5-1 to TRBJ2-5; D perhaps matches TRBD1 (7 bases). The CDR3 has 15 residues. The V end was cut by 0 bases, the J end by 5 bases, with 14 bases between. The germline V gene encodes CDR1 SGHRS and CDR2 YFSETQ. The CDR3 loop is CASSLEGAGRETQYF. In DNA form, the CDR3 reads TGCGCCAGCAGCTTGGAGGGGGCAGGGAGGGAGACCCAGTACTTC. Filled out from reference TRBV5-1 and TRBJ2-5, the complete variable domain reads KAGVTQTPRYLIKTRGQQVTLSCSPISGHRSVSWYQQTPGQGLQFLFEYFSETQRNKGNFPGRFSGRQFSNSRSEMNVSTLELGDSALYLCASSLEGAGRETQYFGPGTRLLVL.

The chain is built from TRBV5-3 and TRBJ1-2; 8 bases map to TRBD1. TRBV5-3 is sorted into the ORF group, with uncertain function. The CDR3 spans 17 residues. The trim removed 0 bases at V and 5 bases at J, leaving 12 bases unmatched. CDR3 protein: CARSLGQGALGRYGYTF. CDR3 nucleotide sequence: TGTGCCAGAAGCTTGGGGCAGGGGGCCCTTGGGAGGTATGGCTACACCTTC.